This passage covers 15 T cell receptor beta chains from one sample sequenced in a study of cytomegalovirus exposure and HLA in healthy donors. In the PCR, 60 Vbeta and 13 Jbeta primers were used. Using immunoSEQ multiplex PCR, the repertoire was profiled, and TCRdb retains in-frame clones only, with some absent. This sample carries under 130,000 clones, with about 0.59% going to the ten biggest clones. Material: PBMCs. The receptors were gathered from a man over 45 in good health and CMV-seronegative.

The chain employs TRBV29-1 and TRBJ1-1; D not resolved. Germline V lookup: CDR1 SQVTM, CDR2 ANQGSEA. With 2 bases removed from V and 5 bases from J, the gap between germline ends came to 12 bases. This CDR3 is built from 13 residues. CDR3 sequence: CSVEFGVRTEAFF. The CDR3 DNA reads TGCAGCGTTGAATTCGGGGTCCGGACTGAAGCTTTCTTT.

Points on this clone: The same CDR3 can be traced to other DNA sequences in this sample. The V and J genes are TRBV9 and TRBJ1-2; D might be TRBD1 (6 bases). The germline V gene has CDR1 SGDLS and CDR2 YYNGEE. The V end was cut by 0 bases, the J end by 2 bases, with 17 bases between. CDR3 length equals 17 residues. CDR3 sequence reads: CASSVGPGVQYNYGYTF. The CDR3 DNA reads TGTGCCAGCAGCGTAGGGCCAGGGGTTCAGTACAACTATGGCTACACCTTC.

V and J are TRBV25-1 and TRBJ1-5; D is unresolved. V was shortened by 2 bases and J by 4 bases, with 15 bases between the two germline ends. Per the germline V gene, CDR1 is MGHDK and CDR2 is SYGVNS. CDR3 length equals 16 residues. The CDR3 protein is CASSEGGGLGNQPQHF. As DNA, the CDR3 is TGTGCCAGCAGTGAAGGTGGAGGGCTGGGTAATCAGCCCCAGCATTTT.

This rearrangement joins TRBV18 to TRBJ2-6; 10 bases fit TRBD2. J was trimmed by 2 bases and V by 3 bases; bases with no gene match: 16. The length of the CDR3 is 21 residues. The germline V gene has CDR1 KGHSH and CDR2 LQKENI. The CDR3 protein is CASSPSNSYNLAGAGANVLTF. DNA for the CDR3: TGTGCCAGCTCACCGAGCAACTCCTATAACCTAGCGGGAGCTGGGGCCAACGTCCTGACTTTC. Complete variable domain (other parts from reference TRBV18 and TRBJ2-6): NAGVMQNPRHLVRRRGQEARLRCSPMKGHSHVYWYRQLPEEGLKFMVYLQKENIIDESGMPKERFSAEFPKEGPSILRIQQVVRGDSAAYFCASSPSNSYNLAGAGANVLTFGAGSRLTVL.

The chain has TRBV10-3 and TRBJ2-1; tentative D call: TRBD1 (5 bases). Trimming shortened V by 3 bases and J by 2 bases, and 8 bases separated the two germline ends. Per the germline V gene, CDR1 is ENHRY and CDR2 is SYGVKD. The CDR3 sequence is 14 residues long. The CDR3 loop reads CAISDTRAYNEQFF. CDR3 DNA: TGTGCCATCAGTGATACCAGGGCCTACAATGAGCAGTTCTTC.

V is TRBV28 and J is TRBJ2-3; D is undetermined. CDR1 is MDHEN, CDR2 SYDVKM, per germline. CDR3 length: 14 amino acids. Trimming took 4 bases from V and 0 from J, leaving 8 bases between them. The CDR3 region is CASSSQTSTDTQYF. The CDR3 bases are TGTGCCAGCAGTTCGCAGACTAGCACAGATACGCAGTATTTT.

The J gene is TRBJ2-1, the V gene TRBV6-6; the match to TRBD2 covers 11 bases. V shed 5 bases, J shed 9 bases, and the junction held 6 bases outside the gene matches. The CDR3 covers 14 residues. Germline CDR1 and CDR2: MNHNY and SVGAGI (reference sequence). The CDR3 is CASSLLAGESEQFF. CDR3 bases: TGTGCCAGCAGTCTACTAGCGGGGGAGAGTGAGCAGTTCTTC.

J is TRBJ1-6 and V is TRBV6-1; D gene unclear. Germline V lookup: CDR1 MNHNS, CDR2 SASEGT. V was shortened by 7 bases and J by 6 bases, with 16 bases between the two germline ends. The CDR3 loop spans 15 amino acids. The CDR3 DNA follows: TGTGCCAGCAACCTAAGAGGTGTGGGTAATTCACCCCTCCACTTT. Translating gives CASNLRGVGNSPLHF.

The chain combines TRBV20-1 with TRBJ1-1, with unresolved D. The CDR3 has 11 amino acids. The germline V and J ends were trimmed by 5 bases and 2 bases, with 6 bases remaining between them. Looked up from germline, CDR1 is DFQATT and CDR2 is SNEGSKA (reference sequence). The DNA for the CDR3 is TGCAGTGCTCCACAAAACACTGAAGCTTTCTTT. It translates to CSAPQNTEAFF.

The genes are TRBV7-6 and TRBJ2-6; D gene uncertain. CDR1 is SGHVS and CDR2 is FNYEAQ in the germline V gene. CDR3 length equals 15 residues. Trimming removed 5 bases from V and 1 base from J, with 9 bases in between. This CDR3 is CASSPDISGANVLTF. The CDR3 DNA sequence: TGTGCCAGCAGCCCCGACATATCTGGGGCCAACGTCCTGACTTTC.

The chain is built from TRBV27 and TRBJ2-2, with 7 bases fitting TRBD2. The V gene end was trimmed by 3 bases and the J gene end by 2 bases; junction bases not matched to a gene: 6. This CDR3 region has 16 residues. Germline-derived CDR1 and CDR2 are MNHEY and SMNVEV (reference sequence). The DNA for the CDR3 is TGTGCCAGCAGTTTGTTCGGCGGGAGAAACACCGGGGAGCTGTTTTTT. Its translation is CASSLFGGRNTGELFF.

The rearrangement uses TRBV19 and TRBJ2-7; 11 bases agree with TRBD1. CDR3 length: 15 amino acids. After removal of 5 bases from V and 2 bases from J, the junction contained 5 bases not matched to a gene. Germline V gives CDR1 LNHDA, CDR2 SQIVND (reference sequence). CDR3 in DNA: TGTGCCAGTAGTGAAACGGGACAGGGGGCCTACGAGCAGTACTTC. This codes for CASSETGQGAYEQYF.

The V and J genes are TRBV6-6 and TRBJ2-7, with D uncertain. Trimming pared 2 bases from V and 1 base from J, leaving 6 bases between. Germline V gives CDR1 MNHNY, CDR2 SVGAGI (reference sequence). The CDR3 spans 13 residues. CDR3 loop: CASSYRSSYEQYF. The DNA of the CDR3 is TGTGCCAGCAGTTACCGCAGTTCCTACGAGCAGTACTTC.

Comment on this clone: The same CDR3 arises from other DNA sequences in this sample as well. The chain combines TRBV9 with TRBJ2-1; D gene unclear. Germline CDR1 reads SGDLS; CDR2 reads YYNGEE. V lost 0 bases and J lost 5, with 6 bases in between. This CDR3 contains 13 residues. CDR3 DNA sequence: TGTGCCAGCAGCGTAGGGCAGGACAATGAGCAGTTCTTC. It is translated as CASSVGQDNEQFF.

V and J are TRBV6-5 and TRBJ1-5; 10 bases are shared with TRBD1. CDR1 is MNHEY and CDR2 is SVGAGI in the germline V gene. V was clipped by 4 bases and J by 4 bases; unmatched bases: 4. CDR3 size: 15 residues. Here the CDR3 reads CASSLDRGGNQPQHF. CDR3 coding DNA: TGTGCCAGCAGTTTGGACAGGGGGGGGAATCAGCCCCAGCATTTT.